The 13 T cell receptor beta chains below were found in one sample sequenced in a study of shared clonotypes between healthy human individuals (dated by TCRdb to the early 2020s). The library relied on the immunoSEQ multiplex PCR assay. What TCRdb holds here is the immuneACCESS table cut down to in-frame rearrangements. Part of the clones is not present; checked against another copy, under half of the missing clones reflect an unresolved V gene, and the others are unexplained. The sample yields a few million clones; roughly 92% were counted once. The ten most abundant clones make up under 0.15% of the sample. The sample consisted of naive CD4+ T cells sorted from blood. What the cell subset or site label conveys for this sample: CD45RA+ positively selected. The origin of the receptors is a man younger than 35 in good health.

V usage is TRBV25-1 and J usage is TRBJ2-2; 10 bases are shared with TRBD1. V trimming: 6 bases; J trimming: 5 bases; junction bases outside the gene matches: 9. This CDR3 has 16 amino acids. Germline V gene data show CDR1 as MGHDK and CDR2 as SYGVNS. The DNA for the CDR3 is TGTGCCAGCAGCATAACCGGGACAGGGGAGACCGGGGAGCTGTTTTTT. Residues: CASSITGTGETGELFF.

This clone has only one observation. The DNA of the CDR3 is TGTGCCAGCGACGTACAGAGAAATGAAAAACTGTTTTTT. Its translation: CASDVQRNEKLFF. This chain links TRBV21-1 with TRBJ1-4; the tabulated D call, TRBD1, remains unverified against the DNA. TRBV21-1 is marked as a pseudogene. The CDR3 runs to 13 residues.

The chain employs TRBV7-9 and TRBJ2-7; weak D call: TRBD1 (8 bases). Germline V gene lookup returns CDR1 SEHNR and CDR2 FQNEAQ (reference sequence). The CDR3 contains 14 residues. The V end was cut by 5 bases, the J end by 4 bases, with 15 bases between. CDR3 protein: CASSQRDRIYEQYF. The CDR3 DNA sequence: TGTGCCAGCAGCCAGCGGGACAGGATTTACGAGCAGTACTTC.

The sample holds one count of this clone. The chain links TRBV18 to TRBJ1-5, with D possibly matching TRBD1 (5 bases). Germline CDR1 KGHSH, CDR2 LQKENI. The V end lost 0 bases, the J end lost 2 bases, and 11 bases lay between the germline ends. The CDR3 has 16 residues. The CDR3 DNA is TGTGCCAGCTCACCACCAAGCCAGGGAGGCAATCAGCCCCAGCATTTT. This translates into CASSPPSQGGNQPQHF. Filled out from reference TRBV18 and TRBJ1-5, the complete variable domain reads NAGVMQNPRHLVRRRGQEARLRCSPMKGHSHVYWYRQLPEEGLKFMVYLQKENIIDESGMPKERFSAEFPKEGPSILRIQQVVRGDSAAYFCASSPPSQGGNQPQHFGDGTRLSIL.

This chain uses TRBV10-3 with TRBJ2-2; the D is unclear. There are 14 residues in the CDR3. Trimming removed 0 bases at V and 6 bases at J, with 8 bases between. Germline assignment: CDR1 ENHRY and CDR2 SYGVKD. CDR3 sequence (DNA): TGTGCCATCAGTGAGTCCGGACCCCCCGGGGAGCTGTTTTTT. This encodes CAISESGPPGELFF.

The rearrangement joins TRBV21-1 to TRBJ2-2; the DNA was not used to check the table's D call, TRBD2. TRBV21-1 has pseudogene status. The CDR3 is made up of 19 amino acids. The chain's CDR3 is CASSPRESGREMNTGELFF. The CDR3 DNA reads TGTGCCAGCAGCCCCCGGGAAAGCGGGAGGGAGATGAACACCGGGGAGCTGTTTTTT.

This sequence joins TRBV10-3 and TRBJ2-3; no definite D call. The V gene's germline CDR1 is ENHRY and CDR2 SYGVKD. Trimming took off 7 bases at V and 4 bases at J, with 12 bases between the two ends. The CDR3 totals 13 residues. The CDR3: CAITHQVADTQYF. As DNA, the CDR3 is TGTGCCATCACCCATCAAGTGGCAGATACGCAGTATTTT.

V usage is TRBV19 and J usage is TRBJ1-2, with TRBD1 identical over 7 bases. The CDR3 is made up of 15 amino acids. Germline lookup yields CDR1 LNHDA and CDR2 SQIVND (reference sequence). Trimming took 5 bases from V and 3 from J; bases not matched to a gene: 9. The DNA for the CDR3 is TGTGCCAGTAGTGCAATAGACAGGGACGACTATGGCTACACCTTC. The encoded protein is CASSAIDRDDYGYTF.

The rearrangement joins TRBV2 to TRBJ1-2, with TRBD1 as a possible D gene (6 bases). CDR3 length: 14 amino acids. CDR1 SNHLY and CDR2 FYNNEI come from the germline V gene. Trimming stripped 9 bases from V and 0 bases from J, with 14 bases between. CDR3 sequence (DNA): TGTGCCAGTAAGACGGGACAAGCTAACTATGGCTACACCTTC. Translated, it gives CASKTGQANYGYTF.

V and J are TRBV2 and TRBJ2-7; 9 bases line up with TRBD1. Germline values: CDR1 SNHLY, CDR2 FYNNEI. The CDR3 covers 14 residues. V lost 8 bases, J lost 6 bases, and 11 bases stayed unmatched. The CDR3 DNA follows: TGTGCCAGCCGACCGGGACAGGGTTGGTCCGAGCAGTACTTC. The encoded protein is CASRPGQGWSEQYF. The whole variable domain, remainder taken from reference TRBV2 and TRBJ2-7, is EPEVTQTPSHQVTQMGQEVILRCVPISNHLYFYWYRQILGQKVEFLVSFYNNEISEKSEIFDDQFSVERPDGSNFTLKIRSTKLEDSAMYFCASRPGQGWSEQYFGPGTRLTVT.

The rearrangement uses TRBV30 and TRBJ2-7, with a tentative D call TRBD1 (6 bases). Looked up from germline, CDR1 is GTSNPN and CDR2 is SVGIG (reference sequence). V was clipped by 3 bases and J by 2 bases, with 14 bases between them. CDR3 length: 14 residues. The CDR3 DNA sequence: TGTGCCTGGAGACCAAGGGGGATTACCTACGAGCAGTACTTC. It yields the protein CAWRPRGITYEQYF. Full variable domain (outside the CDR3, taken from reference TRBV30 and TRBJ2-7): SQTIHQWPATLVQPVGSPLSLECTVEGTSNPNLYWYRQAAGRGLQLLFYSVGIGQISSEVPQNLSASRPQDRQFILSSKKLLLSDSGFYLCAWRPRGITYEQYFGPGTRLTVT.

In DNA, the CDR3 is TGTGCCAGCAGTTGGCCTAGCAGCTCCTACAATGAGCAGTTCTTC. Protein product: CASSWPSSSYNEQFF. This sequence joins TRBV27 and TRBJ2-1, with D perhaps TRBD2 (5 bases). Per germline, CDR1 MNHEY and CDR2 SMNVEV (reference sequence). V was pared by 4 bases and J by 0 bases, with 10 bases between. The CDR3 is made up of 15 amino acids.

About this clone itself: Other DNA sequences in the same sample also yield this CDR3. The chain has TRBV11-2 and TRBJ2-5, with D perhaps matching TRBD1 (6 bases). The germline CDR1 and CDR2 sequences are SGHAT and FQNNGV. The CDR3 runs 13 residues. Trimming stripped 3 bases from V and 2 bases from J, with 7 bases between. The CDR3 sequence: CASSFGQQETQYF. CDR3 bases: TGTGCCAGCAGCTTTGGACAGCAAGAGACCCAGTACTTC. Drawing the rest from reference TRBV11-2 and TRBJ2-5, the complete variable domain is EAGVAQSPRYKIIEKRQSVAFWCNPISGHATLYWYQQILGQGPKLLIQFQNNGVVDDSQLPKDRFSAERLKGVDSTLKIQPAKLEDSAVYLCASSFGQQETQYFGPGTRLLVL.